This T cell receptor beta chain was retrieved from a study of regulatory T cells in long-lasting Graves disease. The time point: persistent/refractory GD, antithyroid drugs over 5 years with positive TRAb. PBMC-extracted RNA yielded the TCR library. For TCR beta, libraries came from iRepertoire HTBI primers and Arm-PCR of CDR3 regions. Each CDR3 protein gets one entry after TCRdb re-called the multiplex PCR reads with MiXCR. The sample contains about 660,000 distinct CDR3 sequences, approximately 29% of which appear only once. The CDR3 is 16 amino acids. Trimming cost V 1 base and J 3 bases; bases outside gene matches: 4. The germline V gene has CDR1 SGHTA and CDR2 FQGNSA.

The source was peripheral blood mononuclear cells (PBMCs), collected when the disease was refractory, from a patient treated with antithyroid drugs. This clonotype was sampled from a female donor with Graves disease. The chain links TRBV7-2 to TRBJ2-7, with 12 bases lining up with TRBD2. The CDR3 is CASSLGLLAGGYEQYF. DNA of the CDR3: TGTGCCAGCAGCTTAGGTTTACTAGCGGGAGGCTACGAGCAGTACTTC.